The rows below give T cell receptor beta chains drawn from one sample of a study of blood T cell repertoires in COVID-19. Measured with immunoSEQ multiplex PCR; TCRdb has only the in-frame clones, and not every one. The table has under 200,000 clones, around 84% seen once. Sequencing used peripheral blood. These receptors originate from a woman aged 70-85 years with COVID-19, enrolled during active disease. Each CDR3 is given with its conserved first and last residue. The order of the fields is J gene, clone size, D gene, V gene, CDR3 protein, CDR3 DNA. A D gene is named only where the DNA matches it firmly. Clone size is given for some rows only: seen once, a few or many times, or a class if the clone is expanded.

TRBJ2-5	.	.	TRBV19	CASSMSFETQYF	TGTGCCAGTAGTATGAGCTTCGAGACCCAGTACTTC
TRBJ1-6	.	.	TRBV5-1	CASSPSGGGISPLHF	TGCGCCAGCAGTCCCTCCGGGGGGGGGATTTCACCCCTCCACTTT
TRBJ1-4	.	TRBD1	TRBV5-6	CASSFGTVYNEKLFF	TGTGCCAGCAGTTTTGGGACAGTCTATAATGAAAAACTGTTTTTT
TRBJ2-1	few	.	TRBV7-2	CASSFQFSYNEQFF	TGTGCCAGCAGCTTCCAGTTTTCCTACAATGAGCAGTTCTTC
TRBJ2-1	few	TRBD2	TRBV5-4	CASSPAGGRNEQFF	TGTGCCAGCAGCCCAGCGGGGGGGAGAAATGAGCAGTTCTTC
TRBJ2-7	.	TRBD2	TRBV7-9	CASSLGREGYEQYF	TGTGCCAGCAGCTTAGGACGGGAGGGCTACGAGCAGTACTTC
TRBJ1-3	.	.	TRBV7-6	CASSLTGTGNTIYF	TGTGCCAGCAGCTTAACAGGGACTGGAAACACCATATATTTT
TRBJ2-7	.	TRBD1	TRBV19	CASSIVAGGPYEQYF	TGTGCCAGTAGTATAGTGGCAGGGGGACCCTACGAGCAGTACTTC
TRBJ2-1	.	.	TRBV14	CASSQEDWVGWTRRANEQFF	TGTGCCAGCAGCCAAGAGGATTGGGTGGGTTGGACACGCCGGGCCAATGAGCAGTTCTTC
TRBJ1-5	few	.	TRBV19	CASSIGQGGAQPQHF	TGTGCCAGTAGTATCGGGCAGGGAGGAGCTCAGCCCCAGCATTTT
TRBJ1-5	.	TRBD1	TRBV28	CASIRGWGSQPQHF	TGTGCCAGCATCAGGGGGTGGGGATCTCAGCCCCAGCATTTT
TRBJ1-2	.	.	TRBV5-1	CASSPPILGLPVNYGYTF	TGCGCCAGCAGCCCACCAATATTGGGACTTCCCGTTAACTATGGCTACACCTTC
TRBJ2-2	.	.	TRBV10-3	CAMRPTSGAGELFF	TGTGCCATGAGACCGACCAGCGGCGCCGGGGAGCTGTTTTTT
TRBJ2-1	.	TRBD2	TRBV18	CASSRGTSGTEQFF	TGTGCCAGCTCACGCGGGACTAGCGGGACTGAGCAGTTCTTC
TRBJ2-5	.	.	TRBV7-2	CASSLDPEETQYF	TGTGCCAGCAGCTTAGACCCAGAAGAGACCCAGTACTTC
TRBJ1-2	.	.	TRBV7-2	CASSPTSQGYYGYTF	TGTGCCAGCAGCCCTACTTCTCAGGGGTACTATGGCTACACCTTC
TRBJ2-7	.	TRBD2	TRBV28	CASRSRGGYVPYEQYF	TGTGCCAGCAGGTCCCGGGGGGGATACGTTCCCTACGAGCAGTACTTC
TRBJ2-2	once	.	TRBV7-9	CASSSPRGGGTTNTGELFF	TGTGCCAGCAGCTCCCCGAGGGGGGGTGGGACAACCAACACCGGGGAGCTGTTTTTT
TRBJ1-6	.	.	TRBV5-4	CASSQDPGSPLHF	TGTGCCAGCAGCCAGGACCCAGGGTCACCCCTCCACTTT
TRBJ2-6	.	TRBD1	TRBV19	CASSRGQATGGANVLTF	TGTGCCAGTAGTAGGGGACAGGCGACCGGTGGGGCCAACGTCCTGACTTTC
TRBJ1-2	once	.	TRBV7-8	CASSLSQGFLFGYTF	TGTGCCAGCAGCTTATCACAGGGTTTTCTTTTTGGCTACACCTTC
TRBJ1-4	.	.	TRBV9	CASSVDSATNEKLFF	TGTGCCAGCAGCGTCGACAGTGCAACTAATGAAAAACTGTTTTTT
TRBJ1-2	.	TRBD1	TRBV13	CASSEPGDRGLSVGTNYGYTF	TGTGCCAGCAGCGAACCTGGGGACAGGGGGCTATCTGTCGGGACTAACTATGGCTACACCTTC
TRBJ2-1	.	TRBD2	TRBV19	CASSIAQASGSSYNEQFF	TGTGCCAGTAGTATAGCCCAGGCTAGCGGGAGCTCCTACAATGAGCAGTTCTTC
TRBJ2-2	.	.	TRBV5-1	CASSVSTRDTGELFF	TGCGCCAGCAGCGTGTCGACCCGGGACACCGGGGAGCTGTTTTTT
TRBJ1-2	.	.	TRBV14	CASSRQKPWSPGYTF	TGTGCCAGCAGCCGGCAAAAACCTTGGAGTCCGGGCTACACCTTC
TRBJ2-5	.	TRBD2	TRBV5-5	CASSLLSGGYQETQYF	TGTGCCAGCAGCTTGTTGAGCGGGGGGTACCAAGAGACCCAGTACTTC
TRBJ1-5	.	.	TRBV24-1	CATSDPTADSNQPQHF	TGTGCCACCAGTGACCCGACAGCCGATAGCAATCAGCCCCAGCATTTT
TRBJ1-1	.	.	TRBV4-2	CAAGLGTVRGTEAFF	TGTGCCGCTGGTTTAGGAACAGTCAGAGGGACTGAAGCTTTCTTT
TRBJ2-7	.	TRBD2	TRBV5-6	CASSSFWGTSGIYEQYF	TGTGCCAGCAGCTCTTTTTGGGGAACTAGCGGGATTTACGAGCAGTACTTC
TRBJ2-3	.	.	TRBV5-1	CASSLGQATDTQYF	TGCGCCAGCAGCTTGGGACAGGCTACAGATACGCAGTATTTT
TRBJ1-2	few	.	TRBV30	CAWTSGSVYGYTF	TGTGCCTGGACTTCAGGGTCAGTCTATGGCTACACCTTC
TRBJ1-1	.	.	TRBV6-5	CASSMTGSRYTEAFF	TGTGCCAGCAGTATGACGGGATCTCGGTACACTGAAGCTTTCTTT
TRBJ2-1	.	.	TRBV7-8	CASSYRDSAQQFF	TGTGCCAGCAGCTACCGGGACTCCGCACAGCAGTTCTTC
TRBJ1-2	few	TRBD1	TRBV18	CASSPRDRGEGYTF	TGTGCCAGCTCACCGCGGGACAGGGGTGAAGGCTACACCTTC
TRBJ2-2	.	.	TRBV27	CASSRITGELFF	TGTGCCAGCAGTCGTATCACCGGGGAGCTGTTTTTT
TRBJ2-1	.	TRBD2	TRBV24-1	CATSGLTSGNEQFF	TGTGCCACCAGTGGTTTGACTAGCGGGAATGAGCAGTTCTTC
TRBJ1-2	.	.	TRBV3-1/TRBV3-2	CASSPLGEEVYGYTF	TGTGCCAGCAGCCCCCTCGGTGAGGAGGTCTATGGCTACACCTTC
TRBJ1-2	few	.	TRBV28	CASSPGLKMGGYTF	TGTGCCAGCAGTCCCGGACTGAAAATGGGTGGCTACACCTTC
TRBJ2-5	.	TRBD2	TRBV28	CASSLYEAGALETQYF	TGTGCCAGCAGTTTATATGAGGCGGGAGCGCTGGAGACCCAGTACTTC
TRBJ1-2	.	.	TRBV6-5	CASSTRQDGYTF	TGTGCCAGCAGTACCAGACAGGATGGCTACACCTTC
TRBJ1-6	.	.	TRBV6-6	CASSYSTRDSPLHF	TGTGCCAGCAGTTACTCGACGAGGGATTCACCCCTCCACTTT